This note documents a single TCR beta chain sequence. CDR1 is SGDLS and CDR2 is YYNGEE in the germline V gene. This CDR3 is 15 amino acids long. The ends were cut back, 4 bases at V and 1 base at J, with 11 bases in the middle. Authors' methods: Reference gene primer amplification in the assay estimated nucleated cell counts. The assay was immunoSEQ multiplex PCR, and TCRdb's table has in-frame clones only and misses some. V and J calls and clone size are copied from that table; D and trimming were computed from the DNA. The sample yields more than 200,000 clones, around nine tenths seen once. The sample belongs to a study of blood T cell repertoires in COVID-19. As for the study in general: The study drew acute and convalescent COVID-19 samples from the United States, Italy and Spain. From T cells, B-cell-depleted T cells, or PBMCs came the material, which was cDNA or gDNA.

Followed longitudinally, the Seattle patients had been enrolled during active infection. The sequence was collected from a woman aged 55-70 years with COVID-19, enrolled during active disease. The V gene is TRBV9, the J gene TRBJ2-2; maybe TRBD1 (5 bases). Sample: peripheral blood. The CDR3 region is CASSIGAGNTGELFF. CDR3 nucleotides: TGTGCCAGCAGCATTGGGGCCGGGAACACCGGGGAGCTGTTTTTT.